Below are 2 T cell receptor beta chains sequenced from a single sample in a study of blood T cell repertoires in COVID-19 (dated by TCRdb to 2018 to 2021). Libraries came from the immunoSEQ multiplex PCR assay. The immuneACCESS repertoire file appears here via TCRdb, limited to in-frame rearrangements. These files lack a portion of the clones; in checked studies, under half of the deficit traces to unresolved V genes, and the cause of the others is not known. For this sample there are a few hundred thousand clones; less than 95% appear just once. Together, the top ten hold about 0.6% of the sample. The specimen sequenced was PBMCs or T cells enriched from blood (not recorded which). The receptors come from a man aged 18 to 30 who had recovered from COVID-19.

The chain carries TRBV7-9 and TRBJ2-7; tentatively, D is TRBD2 (6 bases). This CDR3 contains 17 residues. Trimming took 2 bases from V and 0 from J, leaving 17 bases between them. Germline V lookup: CDR1 SEHNR, CDR2 FQNEAQ (reference sequence). The CDR3 DNA follows: TGTGCCAGCAGCTTATGGCAGGGAGGCCGAAACTCCTACGAGCAGTACTTC. It codes for CASSLWQGGRNSYEQYF.

This CDR3 is CASIRERVAFF. CDR3 sequence (DNA): TGTGCCAGCATCCGGGAAAGGGTGGCTTTCTTT. V is TRBV6-5 and J is TRBJ1-1, with D unclear. Germline assignment: CDR1 MNHEY and CDR2 SVGAGI. V was trimmed by 7 bases and J by 11 bases, leaving 14 bases between them. There are 11 residues in the CDR3.